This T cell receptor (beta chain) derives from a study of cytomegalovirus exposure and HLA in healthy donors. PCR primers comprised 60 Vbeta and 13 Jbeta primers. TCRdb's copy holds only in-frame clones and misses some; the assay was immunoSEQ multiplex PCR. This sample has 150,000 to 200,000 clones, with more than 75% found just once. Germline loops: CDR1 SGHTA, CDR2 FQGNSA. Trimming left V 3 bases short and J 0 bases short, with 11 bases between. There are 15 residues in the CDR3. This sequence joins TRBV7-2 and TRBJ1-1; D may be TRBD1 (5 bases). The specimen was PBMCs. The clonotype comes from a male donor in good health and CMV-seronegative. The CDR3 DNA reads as TGTGCCAGCAGCTTCCAGGGACTTATGAACACTGAAGCTTTCTTT. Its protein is CASSFQGLMNTEAFF.